Listed below are T cell receptor beta chains from one sample, sequenced in a study of OX40 agonist ivuxolimab in advanced cancers. Libraries were prepared by immunoSEQ multiplex PCR; TCRdb keeps only in-frame clonotypes and omits some of them. The table has about 52,000 clones, roughly nine tenths seen once; the top ten hold more than 13%. Sequenced here: CD4+ or CD8+ T cells sorted from blood, sampled in a trial of the OX40 agonist ivuxolimab. These receptors all come from an adult with an advanced solid tumor such as melanoma, head and neck, liver or kidney cancer. Both conserved end residues are trimmed from each CDR3.

V,J,CDR3
TRBV19,TRBJ1-5,ASNRSGPLPRTSNQPQH
TRBV6-5,TRBJ1-1,ASSRSANTEAF
TRBV7-3,TRBJ2-5,ASSPNGGALETQY
TRBV6-5,TRBJ2-7,ASRGRSYEQY
TRBV7-7,TRBJ2-7,ASSRPTYEQY
TRBV11-2,TRBJ2-2,ASTWVERGELF
TRBV5-1,TRBJ1-2,ASSLVAGNGYT
TRBV9,TRBJ2-1,ASSVEGRQGAGNEQF
TRBV5-8,TRBJ2-5,ASSHRGETQY
TRBV13,TRBJ2-7,ASSLSPGLYEQY
TRBV27,TRBJ2-2,ASSLTGLNTGELF
TRBV9,TRBJ2-2,ASSAPANTGELF
TRBV19,TRBJ1-5,ASSLRSAPKVD
TRBV7-9,TRBJ2-3,ASSFRDREFTDTQY
TRBV7-9,TRBJ2-5,ASSLVVAGEETQY
TRBV6-6,TRBJ1-2,ASSYRSVANYGYT
TRBV5-4,TRBJ2-3,ASSLGPGSRNTDTQY
TRBV5-6,TRBJ2-5,ASSFRGPGETQY
TRBV4-3,TRBJ1-2,ASSQDLSGYNGYT
TRBV5-1,TRBJ2-2,ASSAGQGSGELF
TRBV7-8,TRBJ1-5,ASSMGQGGQPQH
TRBV4-3,TRBJ2-7,ASSSSLQVTYEQY
TRBV19,TRBJ2-3,ASSHQYTSTDTQY
TRBV14,TRBJ2-7,ASSQAWSPYEQY